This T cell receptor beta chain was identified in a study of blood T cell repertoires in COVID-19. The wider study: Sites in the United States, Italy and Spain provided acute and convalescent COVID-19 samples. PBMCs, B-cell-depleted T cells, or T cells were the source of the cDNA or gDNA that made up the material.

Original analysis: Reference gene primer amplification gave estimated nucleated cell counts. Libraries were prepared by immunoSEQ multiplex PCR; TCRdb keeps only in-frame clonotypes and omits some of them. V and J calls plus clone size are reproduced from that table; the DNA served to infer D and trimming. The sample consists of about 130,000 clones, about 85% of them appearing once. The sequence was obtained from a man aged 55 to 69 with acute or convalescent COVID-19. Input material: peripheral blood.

DNA for the CDR3: TGTGCCAGCAGCAAAGTTTTGCCTAGCGGGATGAGGGACTCCTACAATGAGCAGTTCTTC. Translating gives CASSKVLPSGMRDSYNEQFF. V gene TRBV21-1 combines with J gene TRBJ2-1; the D segment call TRBD2 is taken from the table without a DNA check. TRBV21-1 is noted as a pseudogene. The CDR3 sequence is 20 residues long.